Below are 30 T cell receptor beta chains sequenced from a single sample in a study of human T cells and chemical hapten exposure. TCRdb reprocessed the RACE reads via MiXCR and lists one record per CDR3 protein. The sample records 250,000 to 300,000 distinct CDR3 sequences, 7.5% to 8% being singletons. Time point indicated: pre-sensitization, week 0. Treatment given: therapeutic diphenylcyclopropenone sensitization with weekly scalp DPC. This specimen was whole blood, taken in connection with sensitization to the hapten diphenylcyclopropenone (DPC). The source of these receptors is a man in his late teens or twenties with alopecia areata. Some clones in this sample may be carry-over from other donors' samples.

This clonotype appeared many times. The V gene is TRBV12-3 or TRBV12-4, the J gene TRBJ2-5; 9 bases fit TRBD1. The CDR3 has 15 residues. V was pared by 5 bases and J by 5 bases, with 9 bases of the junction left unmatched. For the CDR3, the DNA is TGTGCCAGCAGTCCCCGGGACAGGGTGCGGGAGACCCAGTACTTC. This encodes CASSPRDRVRETQYF.

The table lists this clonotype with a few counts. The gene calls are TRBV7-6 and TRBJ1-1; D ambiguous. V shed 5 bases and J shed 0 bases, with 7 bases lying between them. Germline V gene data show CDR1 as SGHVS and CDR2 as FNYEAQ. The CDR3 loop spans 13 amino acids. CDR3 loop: CASSVSMNTEAFF. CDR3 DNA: TGTGCCAGCAGCGTATCAATGAACACTGAAGCTTTCTTT.

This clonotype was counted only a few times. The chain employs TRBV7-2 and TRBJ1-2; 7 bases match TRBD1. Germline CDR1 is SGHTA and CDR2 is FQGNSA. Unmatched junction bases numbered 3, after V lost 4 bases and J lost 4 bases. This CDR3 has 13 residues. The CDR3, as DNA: TGTGCCAGCAGCTCCTGGACAGGCTATGGCTACACCTTC. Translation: CASSSWTGYGYTF.

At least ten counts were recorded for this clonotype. The CDR3 sequence is CASTPAGNYGYTF. CDR3 DNA sequence: TGTGCCAGCACTCCGGCAGGGAACTATGGCTACACCTTC. V is TRBV28 and J is TRBJ1-2; weak D call: TRBD1 (5 bases). This CDR3 contains 13 residues. Germline V CDR1 and CDR2: MDHEN, SYDVKM. The ends were cut back, 7 bases at V and 2 bases at J, with 11 bases in the middle.

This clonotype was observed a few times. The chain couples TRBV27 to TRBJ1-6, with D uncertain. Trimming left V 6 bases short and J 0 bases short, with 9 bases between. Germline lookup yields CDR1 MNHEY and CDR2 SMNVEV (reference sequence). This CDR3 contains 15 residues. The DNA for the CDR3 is TGTGCCAGCAGAACCCAGAGCTCCTATAATTCACCCCTCCACTTT. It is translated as CASRTQSSYNSPLHF.

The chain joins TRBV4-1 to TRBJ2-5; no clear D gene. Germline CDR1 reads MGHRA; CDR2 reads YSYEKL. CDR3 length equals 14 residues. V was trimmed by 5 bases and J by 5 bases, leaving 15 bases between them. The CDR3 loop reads CASSSPVEAETQYF. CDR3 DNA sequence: TGCGCCAGCAGCTCTCCCGTAGAGGCCGAGACCCAGTACTTC.

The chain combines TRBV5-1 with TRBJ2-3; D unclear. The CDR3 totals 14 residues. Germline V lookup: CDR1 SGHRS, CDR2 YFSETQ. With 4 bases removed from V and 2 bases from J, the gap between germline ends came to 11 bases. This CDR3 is CASSPLGITDTQYF. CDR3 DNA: TGCGCCAGCAGCCCCCTGGGGATCACAGATACGCAGTATTTT.

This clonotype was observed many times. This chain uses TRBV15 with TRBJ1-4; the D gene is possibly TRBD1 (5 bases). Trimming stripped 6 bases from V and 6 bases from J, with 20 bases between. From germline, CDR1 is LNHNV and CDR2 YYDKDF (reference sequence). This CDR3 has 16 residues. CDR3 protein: CATSPDRDEGYEKLFF. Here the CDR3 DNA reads TGTGCCACCAGTCCAGACCGGGACGAAGGTTATGAAAAACTGTTTTTT. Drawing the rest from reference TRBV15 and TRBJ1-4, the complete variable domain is DAMVIQNPRYQVTQFGKPVTLSCSQTLNHNVMYWYQQKSSQAPKLLFHYYDKDFNNEADTPDNFQSRRPNTSFCFLDIRSPGLGDTAMYLCATSPDRDEGYEKLFFGSGTQLSVL.

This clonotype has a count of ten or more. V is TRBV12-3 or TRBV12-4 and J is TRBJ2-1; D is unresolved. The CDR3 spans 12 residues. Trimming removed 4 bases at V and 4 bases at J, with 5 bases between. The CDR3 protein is CASSSGYNEQFF. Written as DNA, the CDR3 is TGTGCCAGCAGTTCCGGTTACAATGAGCAGTTCTTC.

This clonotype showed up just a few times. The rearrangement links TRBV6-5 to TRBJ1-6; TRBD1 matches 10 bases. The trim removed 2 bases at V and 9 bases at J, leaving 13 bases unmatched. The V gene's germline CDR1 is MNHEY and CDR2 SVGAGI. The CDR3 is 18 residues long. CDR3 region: CASSYVGTGAMTGSPLHF. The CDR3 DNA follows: TGTGCCAGCAGTTACGTAGGGACAGGGGCGATGACCGGTTCACCCCTCCACTTT.

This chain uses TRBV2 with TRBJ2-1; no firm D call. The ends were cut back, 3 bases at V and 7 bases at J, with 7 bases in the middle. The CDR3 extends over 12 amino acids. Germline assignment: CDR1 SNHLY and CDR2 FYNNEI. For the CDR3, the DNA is TGTGCCAGCAGTGAGGGCTGGAATGAGCAGTTCTTC. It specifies CASSEGWNEQFF.

As DNA, the CDR3 is TGTGCCAGCAGTTCGAGACAGGGGAGCACCGGGGAGCTGTTTTTT. Encoded protein: CASSSRQGSTGELFF. V is TRBV5-5 and J is TRBJ2-2; 8 nucleotides match TRBD1. Germline V gene lookup returns CDR1 SGHKS and CDR2 YYEKEE (reference sequence). The length of the CDR3 is 15 residues. The V gene end was trimmed by 5 bases and the J gene end by 4 bases; junction bases not matched to a gene: 7.

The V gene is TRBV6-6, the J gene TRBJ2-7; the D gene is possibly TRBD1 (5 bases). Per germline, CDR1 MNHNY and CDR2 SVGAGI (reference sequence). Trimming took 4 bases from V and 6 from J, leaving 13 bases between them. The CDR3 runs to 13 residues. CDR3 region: CASSSMTVSEQYF. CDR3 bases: TGTGCCAGCAGTTCCATGACAGTTAGCGAGCAGTACTTC.

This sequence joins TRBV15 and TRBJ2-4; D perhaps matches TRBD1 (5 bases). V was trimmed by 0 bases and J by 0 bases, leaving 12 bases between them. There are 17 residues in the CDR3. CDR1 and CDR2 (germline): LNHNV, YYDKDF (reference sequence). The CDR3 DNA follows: TGTGCCACCAGCAGAGATGGGGCAGCCTCAGCCAAAAACATTCAGTACTTC. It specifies CATSRDGAASAKNIQYF.

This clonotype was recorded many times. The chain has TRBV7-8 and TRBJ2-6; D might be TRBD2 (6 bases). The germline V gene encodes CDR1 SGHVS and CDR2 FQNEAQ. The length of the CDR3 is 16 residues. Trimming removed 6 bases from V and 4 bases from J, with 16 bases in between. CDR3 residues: CASRGTVYSGANVLTF. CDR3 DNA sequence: TGTGCCAGCAGGGGGACTGTTTATTCCGGGGCCAACGTCCTGACTTTC.

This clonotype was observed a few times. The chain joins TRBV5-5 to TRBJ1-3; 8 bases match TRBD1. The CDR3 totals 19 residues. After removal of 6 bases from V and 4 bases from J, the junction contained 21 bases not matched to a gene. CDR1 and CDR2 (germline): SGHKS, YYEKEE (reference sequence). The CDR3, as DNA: TGTGCCAGCACCCCCCACCCCCCCACAGGGGGGCTAAGGGGAAACACCATATATTTT. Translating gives CASTPHPPTGGLRGNTIYF.

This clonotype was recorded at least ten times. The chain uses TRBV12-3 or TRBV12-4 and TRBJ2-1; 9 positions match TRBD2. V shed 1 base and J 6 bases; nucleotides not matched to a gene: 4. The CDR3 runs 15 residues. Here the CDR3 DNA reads TGTGCCAGCAGTTTAGGAGCGGGGGGTAGCAATGAGCAGTTCTTC. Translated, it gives CASSLGAGGSNEQFF.

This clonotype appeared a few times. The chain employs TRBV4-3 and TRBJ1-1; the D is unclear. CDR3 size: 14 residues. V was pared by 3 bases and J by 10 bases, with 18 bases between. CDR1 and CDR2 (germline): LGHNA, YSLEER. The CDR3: CASSHARKSVGAFF. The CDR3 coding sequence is TGCGCCAGCAGCCATGCTCGTAAATCCGTCGGAGCTTTCTTT.

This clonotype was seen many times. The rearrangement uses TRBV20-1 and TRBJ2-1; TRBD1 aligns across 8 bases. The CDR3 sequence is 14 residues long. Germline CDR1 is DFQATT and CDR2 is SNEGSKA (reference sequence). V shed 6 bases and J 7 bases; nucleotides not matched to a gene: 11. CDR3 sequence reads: CSATPGQGENEQFF. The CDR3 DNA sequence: TGCAGTGCCACGCCAGGACAGGGAGAGAATGAGCAGTTCTTC.

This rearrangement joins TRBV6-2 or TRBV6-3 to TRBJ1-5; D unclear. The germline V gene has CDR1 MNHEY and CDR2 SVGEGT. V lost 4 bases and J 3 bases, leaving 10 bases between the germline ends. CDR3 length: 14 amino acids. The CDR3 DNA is TGTGCCAGCAGTTGGGCAGGCTACAATCAGCCCCAGCATTTT. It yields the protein CASSWAGYNQPQHF.

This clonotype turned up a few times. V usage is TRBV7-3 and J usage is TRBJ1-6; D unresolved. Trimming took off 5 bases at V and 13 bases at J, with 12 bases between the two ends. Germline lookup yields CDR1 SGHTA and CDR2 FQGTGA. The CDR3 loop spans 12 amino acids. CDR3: CASSIEREPLHF. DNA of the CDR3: TGTGCCAGCAGCATCGAACGGGAGCCCCTCCACTTT.

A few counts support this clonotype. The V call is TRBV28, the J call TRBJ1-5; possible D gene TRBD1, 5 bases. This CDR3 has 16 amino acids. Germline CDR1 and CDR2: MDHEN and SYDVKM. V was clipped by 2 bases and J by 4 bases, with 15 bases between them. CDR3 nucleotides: TGTGCCAGCAGTTTAGTCAGGGTTCAGGGAAATCAGCCCCAGCATTTT. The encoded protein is CASSLVRVQGNQPQHF.

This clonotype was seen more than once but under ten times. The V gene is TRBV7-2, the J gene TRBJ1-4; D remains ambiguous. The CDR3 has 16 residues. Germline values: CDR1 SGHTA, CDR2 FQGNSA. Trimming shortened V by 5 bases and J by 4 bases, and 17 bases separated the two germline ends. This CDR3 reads CASSRLKGRVNEKLFF. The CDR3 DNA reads TGTGCCAGCAGCCGGCTAAAAGGGCGGGTTAATGAAAAACTGTTTTTT.

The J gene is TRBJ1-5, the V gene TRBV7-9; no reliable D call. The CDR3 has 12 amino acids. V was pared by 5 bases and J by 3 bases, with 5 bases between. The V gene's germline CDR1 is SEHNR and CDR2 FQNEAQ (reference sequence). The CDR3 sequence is CASSPDNQPQHF. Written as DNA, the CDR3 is TGTGCCAGCAGCCCCGACAATCAGCCCCAGCATTTT. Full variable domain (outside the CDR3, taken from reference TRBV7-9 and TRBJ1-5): DTGVSQNPRHKITKRGQNVTFRCDPISEHNRLYWYRQTLGQGPEFLTYFQNEAQLEKSRLLSDRFSAERPKGSFSTLEIQRTEQGDSAMYLCASSPDNQPQHFGDGTRLSIL.

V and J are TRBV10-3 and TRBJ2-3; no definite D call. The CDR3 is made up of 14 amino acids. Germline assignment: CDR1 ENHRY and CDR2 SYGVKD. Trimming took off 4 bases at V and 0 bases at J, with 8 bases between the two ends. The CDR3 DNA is TGTGCCATCAGTGGTCTGGGGAGCACAGATACGCAGTATTTT. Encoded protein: CAISGLGSTDTQYF.

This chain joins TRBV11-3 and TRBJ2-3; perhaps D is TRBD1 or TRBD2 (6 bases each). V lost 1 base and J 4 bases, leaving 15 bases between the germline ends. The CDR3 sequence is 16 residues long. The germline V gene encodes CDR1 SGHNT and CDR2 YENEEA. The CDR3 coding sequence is TGTGCCAGCAGCTTAGGGGGGGCCTCGAACGCAGATACGCAGTATTTT. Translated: CASSLGGASNADTQYF.

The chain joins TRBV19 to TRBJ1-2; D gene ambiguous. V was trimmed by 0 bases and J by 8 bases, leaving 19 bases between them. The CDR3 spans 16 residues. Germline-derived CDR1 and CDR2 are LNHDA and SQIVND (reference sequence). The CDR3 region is CASSIDLDRFAEGYTF. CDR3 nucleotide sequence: TGTGCCAGTAGTATAGATCTGGACCGCTTTGCGGAAGGCTACACCTTC.

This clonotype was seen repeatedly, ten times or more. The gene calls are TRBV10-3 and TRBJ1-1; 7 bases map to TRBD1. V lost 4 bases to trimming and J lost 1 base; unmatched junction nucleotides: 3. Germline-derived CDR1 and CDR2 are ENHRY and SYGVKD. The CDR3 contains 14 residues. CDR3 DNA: TGTGCCATCAGTGTTGGACAGGAGAACACTGAAGCTTTCTTT. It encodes CAISVGQENTEAFF.

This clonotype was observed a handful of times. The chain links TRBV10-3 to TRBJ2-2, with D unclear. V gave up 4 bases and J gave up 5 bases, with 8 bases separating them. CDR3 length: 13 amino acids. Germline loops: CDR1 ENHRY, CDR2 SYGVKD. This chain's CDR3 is CAISVKATGELFF. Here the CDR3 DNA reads TGTGCCATCAGTGTGAAGGCTACCGGGGAGCTGTTTTTT.

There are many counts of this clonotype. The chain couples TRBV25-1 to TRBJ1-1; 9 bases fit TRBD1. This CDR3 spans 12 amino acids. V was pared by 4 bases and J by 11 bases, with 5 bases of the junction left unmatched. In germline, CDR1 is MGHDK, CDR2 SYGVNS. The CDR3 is CASSGHRGLAFF. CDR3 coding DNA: TGTGCCAGCAGTGGCCACAGGGGGCTGGCTTTCTTT.